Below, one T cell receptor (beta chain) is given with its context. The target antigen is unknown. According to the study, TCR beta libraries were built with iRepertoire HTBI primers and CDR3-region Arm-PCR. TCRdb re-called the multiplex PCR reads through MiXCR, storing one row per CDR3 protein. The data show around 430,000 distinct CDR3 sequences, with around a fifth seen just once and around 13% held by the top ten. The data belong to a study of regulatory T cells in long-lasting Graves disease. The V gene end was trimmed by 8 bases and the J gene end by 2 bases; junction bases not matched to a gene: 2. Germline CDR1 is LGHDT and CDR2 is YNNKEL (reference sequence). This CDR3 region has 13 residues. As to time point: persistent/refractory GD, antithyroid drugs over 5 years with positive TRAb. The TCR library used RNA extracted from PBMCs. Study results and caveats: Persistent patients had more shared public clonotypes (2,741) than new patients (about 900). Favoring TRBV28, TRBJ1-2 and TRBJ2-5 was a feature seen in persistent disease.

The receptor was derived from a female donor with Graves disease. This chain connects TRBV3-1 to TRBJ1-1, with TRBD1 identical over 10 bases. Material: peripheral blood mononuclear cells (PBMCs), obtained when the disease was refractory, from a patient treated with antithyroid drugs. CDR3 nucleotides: TGTGCCAGCTGGGACAGGGGAAACACTGAAGCTTTCTTT. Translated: CASWDRGNTEAFF. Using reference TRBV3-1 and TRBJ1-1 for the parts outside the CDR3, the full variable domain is DTAVSQTPKYLVTQMGNDKSIKCEQNLGHDTMYWYKQDSKKFLKIMFSYNNKELIINETVPNRFSPKSPDKAHLNLHINSLELGDSAVYFCASWDRGNTEAFFGQGTRLTVV.